The 5 T cell receptor beta chains below were found in one sample sequenced in a study of T cells in localized non-small cell lung cancer. Profiling relied on immunoSEQ multiplex PCR, and the TCRdb table lists in-frame clones only, not all of them. There are about a thousand clones in the sample; about 20% occur only once, and approximately 9.4% lies in the top ten. This material consisted of normal lung tissue next to the tumor, taken before any cancer treatment. The receptor source for this set is a female donor aged 60 or older with stage I lung adenocarcinoma.

The sample holds a few counts of this clone. The chain is built from TRBV11-3 and TRBJ2-2; 11 bases line up with TRBD2. The CDR3 consists of 16 residues. The V gene end was trimmed by 4 bases and the J gene end by 3 bases; junction bases not matched to a gene: 4. Germline lookup yields CDR1 SGHNT and CDR2 YENEEA. In DNA, the CDR3 is TGTGCCAGCAGCTCCGGGACTAGCGGCTACACCGGGGAGCTGTTTTTT. Translating gives CASSSGTSGYTGELFF.

This clone rates as medium-sized. The V and J genes are TRBV7-2 and TRBJ2-5; TRBD1 matches 8 bases. J lost 4 bases, V lost 7 bases, and 5 bases had no gene match. Germline V gene lookup returns CDR1 SGHTA and CDR2 FQGNSA. The CDR3 is 13 residues long. As DNA, the CDR3 is TGTGCCAGCAACCGAGACAGGGGAGAGACCCAGTACTTC. Encoded protein: CASNRDRGETQYF.

This chain connects TRBV28 to TRBJ2-3; D perhaps matches TRBD1 (5 bases). The V end lost 7 bases, the J end lost 4 bases, and 18 bases lay between the germline ends. Looked up from germline, CDR1 is MDHEN and CDR2 is SYDVKM. CDR3 length: 15 residues. The CDR3 protein is CASTKGAVKADTQYF. The CDR3, as DNA: TGTGCCAGCACCAAAGGGGCTGTCAAGGCAGATACGCAGTATTTT.

This clone showed up just a few times. The chain employs TRBV6-1 and TRBJ1-2; 9 bases agree with TRBD1. The CDR3 consists of 16 residues. V lost 0 bases, J lost 2 bases, and 4 bases stayed unmatched. Germline loops: CDR1 MNHNS, CDR2 SASEGT. The CDR3 DNA sequence: TGTGCCAGCAGTGAAGCGCCAGGACAGGGGAACTATGGCTACACCTTC. It translates to CASSEAPGQGNYGYTF.

The J gene is TRBJ2-2, the V gene TRBV6-8; 7 bases agree with TRBD1. The CDR3 sequence is 18 residues long. Germline V lookup: CDR1 MNHGY, CDR2 SAAAGT. J was trimmed by 1 base and V by 6 bases; bases with no gene match: 14. The CDR3 spells CASRRPPSGQRNTGELFF. CDR3 in DNA: TGTGCCAGCAGGAGACCCCCGTCGGGACAGAGGAACACCGGGGAGCTGTTTTTT.